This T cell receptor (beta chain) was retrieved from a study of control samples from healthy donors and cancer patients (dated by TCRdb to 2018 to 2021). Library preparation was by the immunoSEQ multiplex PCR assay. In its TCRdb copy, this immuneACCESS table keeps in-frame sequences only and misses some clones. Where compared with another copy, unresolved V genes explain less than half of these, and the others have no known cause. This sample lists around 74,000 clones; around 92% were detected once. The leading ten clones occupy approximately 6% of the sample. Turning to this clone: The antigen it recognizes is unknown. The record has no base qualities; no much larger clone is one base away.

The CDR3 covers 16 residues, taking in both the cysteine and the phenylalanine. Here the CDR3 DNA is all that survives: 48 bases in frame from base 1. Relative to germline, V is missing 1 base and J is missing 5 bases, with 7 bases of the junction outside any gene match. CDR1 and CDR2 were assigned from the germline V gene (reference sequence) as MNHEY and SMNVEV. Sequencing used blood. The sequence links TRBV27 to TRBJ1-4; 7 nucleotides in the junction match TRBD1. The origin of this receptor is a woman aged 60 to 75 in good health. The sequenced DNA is TGTGCCAGCAGTTTATGGGGGGGACAGAAAAATGAAAAACTGTTTTTT. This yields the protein CASSLWGGQKNEKLFF.